This T cell receptor beta chain was captured in a study of cytomegalovirus exposure and HLA in healthy donors. Overall study: The roughly 110 validation repertoires matched the roughly 700 first-cohort repertoires in platform, a later analysis reported.

Trimming removed 2 bases from V and 0 bases from J, with 9 bases in between. Germline V gene lookup returns CDR1 MNHNS and CDR2 SASEGT. The CDR3 runs 15 residues. Profiling relied on immunoSEQ multiplex PCR, and the TCRdb table lists in-frame clones only, not all of them. The profile covers about 180,000 clones, with around 84% appearing a single time and around a sixth taken by the ten largest. The sequence was obtained from a man aged 18 to 30 in good health and CMV-seropositive. This rearrangement joins TRBV6-1 to TRBJ2-3; D is possibly TRBD2 (6 bases). Material: PBMCs. CDR3: CASSERRGSTDTQYF. CDR3 DNA: TGTGCCAGCAGTGAAAGGCGGGGTAGCACAGATACGCAGTATTTT.